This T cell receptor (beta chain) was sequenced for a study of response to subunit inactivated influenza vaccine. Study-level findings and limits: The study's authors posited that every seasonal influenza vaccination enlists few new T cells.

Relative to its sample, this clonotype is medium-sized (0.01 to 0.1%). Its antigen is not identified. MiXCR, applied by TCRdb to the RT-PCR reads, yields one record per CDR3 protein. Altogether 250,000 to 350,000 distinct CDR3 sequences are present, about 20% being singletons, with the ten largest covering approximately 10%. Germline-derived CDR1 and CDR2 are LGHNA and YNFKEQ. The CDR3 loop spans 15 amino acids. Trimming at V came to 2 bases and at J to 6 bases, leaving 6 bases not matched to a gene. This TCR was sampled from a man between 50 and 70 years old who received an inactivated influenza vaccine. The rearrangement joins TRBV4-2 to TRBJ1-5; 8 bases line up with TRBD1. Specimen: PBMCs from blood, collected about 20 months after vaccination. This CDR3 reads CASSQTTGVGQPQHF. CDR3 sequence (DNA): TGTGCCAGCAGCCAAACGACAGGGGTTGGTCAGCCCCAGCATTTT.